Given below is one TCR beta chain in context. Trimming left V 1 base short and J 0 bases short, with 13 bases between. CDR3 size: 17 residues. Per germline, CDR1 MNHEY and CDR2 SMNVEV (reference sequence). The data derive from a study of blood T cell repertoires in COVID-19. Study-wide background: PBMCs, B-cell-depleted T cells, or T cells were the source of the cDNA or gDNA that made up the material.

Generated by immunoSEQ multiplex PCR, the TCRdb table keeps only in-frame clones and is missing some. The data show some 150,000 clones, with roughly 84% seen just once and over 8% held by the top ten. The chain joins TRBV27 to TRBJ2-1; D is perhaps TRBD1 (5 bases). This receptor was obtained from a woman between 50 and 59 years old with acute or convalescent COVID-19. The specimen sequenced was peripheral blood. CDR3 in DNA: TGTGCCAGCAGTTTATATGGCAGGGCGAGCTCCTACAATGAGCAGTTCTTC. This sequence encodes CASSLYGRASSYNEQFF.